This T cell receptor (beta chain) was recorded in a study of blood T cell repertoires in COVID-19. The CDR3 is 13 amino acids. The junction had 2 bases not matched to a gene; V was cut back by 6 bases and J by 5 bases. Germline loops: CDR1 MNHEY, CDR2 SVGAGI. Clones were read by immunoSEQ multiplex PCR, and TCRdb kept only the in-frame ones, dropping some. In the table there are a few hundred thousand clones, around 91% of which are singletons. This clone was recorded once. The V and J genes are TRBV6-5 and TRBJ2-1; 9 nucleotides match TRBD2. The sample taken for sequencing was PBMCs or T cells enriched from blood (not recorded which). This sequence was found in a woman aged 40 to 55 who had recovered from COVID-19. CDR3 sequence reads: CASRTSGDNEQFF. CDR3 sequence (DNA): TGTGCCAGCAGGACTAGCGGAGACAATGAGCAGTTCTTC.